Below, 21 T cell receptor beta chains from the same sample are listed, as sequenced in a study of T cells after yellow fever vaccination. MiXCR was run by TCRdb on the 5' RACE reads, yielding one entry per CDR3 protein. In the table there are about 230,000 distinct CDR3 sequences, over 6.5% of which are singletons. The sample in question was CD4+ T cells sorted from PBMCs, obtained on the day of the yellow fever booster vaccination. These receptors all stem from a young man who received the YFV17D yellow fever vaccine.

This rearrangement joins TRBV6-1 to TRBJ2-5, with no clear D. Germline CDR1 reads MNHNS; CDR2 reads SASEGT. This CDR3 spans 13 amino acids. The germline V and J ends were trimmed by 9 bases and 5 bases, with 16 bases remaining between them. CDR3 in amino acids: CASTALMGETQYF. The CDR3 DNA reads TGTGCCAGTACCGCACTGATGGGGGAGACCCAGTACTTC.

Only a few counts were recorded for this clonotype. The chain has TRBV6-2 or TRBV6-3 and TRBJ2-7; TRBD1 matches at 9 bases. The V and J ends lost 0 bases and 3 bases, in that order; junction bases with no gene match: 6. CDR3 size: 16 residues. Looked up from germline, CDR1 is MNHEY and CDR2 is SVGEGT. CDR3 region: CASSYSGTGLIYEQYF. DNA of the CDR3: TGTGCCAGCAGTTACTCCGGGACAGGGCTGATCTACGAGCAGTACTTC.

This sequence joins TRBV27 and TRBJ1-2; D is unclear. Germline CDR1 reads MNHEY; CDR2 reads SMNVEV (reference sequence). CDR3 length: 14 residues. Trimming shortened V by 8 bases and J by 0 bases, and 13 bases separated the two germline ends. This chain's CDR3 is CASAGGSANYGYTF. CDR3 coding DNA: TGTGCCAGCGCAGGCGGCAGTGCTAACTATGGCTACACCTTC.

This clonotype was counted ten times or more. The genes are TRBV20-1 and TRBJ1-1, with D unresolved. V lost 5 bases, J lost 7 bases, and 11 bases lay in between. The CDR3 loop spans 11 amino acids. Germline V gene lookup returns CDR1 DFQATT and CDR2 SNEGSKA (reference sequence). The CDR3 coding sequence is TGCAGTGCTGGGCAGGCTGATGAAGCTTTCTTT. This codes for CSAGQADEAFF.

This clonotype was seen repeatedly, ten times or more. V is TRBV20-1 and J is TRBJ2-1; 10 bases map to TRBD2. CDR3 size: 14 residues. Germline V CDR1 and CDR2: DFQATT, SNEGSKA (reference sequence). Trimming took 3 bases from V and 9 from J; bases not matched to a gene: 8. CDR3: CSARVGSGRTEQFF. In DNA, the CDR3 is TGCAGTGCTAGGGTGGGTAGCGGGAGGACTGAGCAGTTCTTC.

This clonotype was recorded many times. Written as DNA, the CDR3 is TGTGCCATCAGTGAGTCGGGACAGGGGCCCTACGAGCAGTACTTC. It translates to CAISESGQGPYEQYF. J is TRBJ2-7 and V is TRBV10-3; 10 bases match TRBD1. The CDR3 is made up of 15 amino acids. V trimming: 0 bases; J trimming: 2 bases; junction bases outside the gene matches: 1. Germline values: CDR1 ENHRY, CDR2 SYGVKD.

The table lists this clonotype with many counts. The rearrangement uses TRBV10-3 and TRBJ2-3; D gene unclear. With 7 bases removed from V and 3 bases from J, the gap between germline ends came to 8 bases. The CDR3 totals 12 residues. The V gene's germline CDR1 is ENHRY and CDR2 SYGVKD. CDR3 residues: CAIMDGTDTQYF. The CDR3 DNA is TGTGCCATCATGGATGGGACAGATACGCAGTATTTT.

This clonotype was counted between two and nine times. CDR3 nucleotide sequence: TGTGCCACCAGCAGTAGACTACAGCGGGAGAGGAATGGCTACGAGCAGTACTTC. Translated: CATSSRLQRERNGYEQYF. The chain is built from TRBV15 and TRBJ2-7, with 8 nucleotides matching TRBD2. Trimming took 3 bases from V and 3 from J; bases not matched to a gene: 16. Germline loops: CDR1 LNHNV, CDR2 YYDKDF (reference sequence). CDR3 length equals 18 residues.

CDR3 protein: CSARGQVPSYEQYF. CDR3 nucleotide sequence: TGCAGTGCTAGAGGACAGGTTCCCTCCTACGAGCAGTACTTC. The V and J genes are TRBV20-1 and TRBJ2-7; the D gene is possibly TRBD1 (6 bases). This CDR3 comprises 14 residues. The V and J ends lost 1 base and 0 bases respectively, with 10 bases between them. Germline CDR1 and CDR2: DFQATT and SNEGSKA (reference sequence).

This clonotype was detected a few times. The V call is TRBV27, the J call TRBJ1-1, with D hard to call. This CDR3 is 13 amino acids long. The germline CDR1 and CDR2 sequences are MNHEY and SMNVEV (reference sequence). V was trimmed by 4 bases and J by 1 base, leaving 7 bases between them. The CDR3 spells CASSWQPNTEAFF. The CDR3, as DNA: TGTGCCAGCAGTTGGCAACCGAACACTGAAGCTTTCTTT.

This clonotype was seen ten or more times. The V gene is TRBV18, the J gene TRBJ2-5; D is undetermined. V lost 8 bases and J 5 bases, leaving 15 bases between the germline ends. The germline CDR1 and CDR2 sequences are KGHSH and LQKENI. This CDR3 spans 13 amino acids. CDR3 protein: CASTETRRETQYF. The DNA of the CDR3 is TGTGCCAGCACAGAAACCCGGCGGGAGACCCAGTACTTC.

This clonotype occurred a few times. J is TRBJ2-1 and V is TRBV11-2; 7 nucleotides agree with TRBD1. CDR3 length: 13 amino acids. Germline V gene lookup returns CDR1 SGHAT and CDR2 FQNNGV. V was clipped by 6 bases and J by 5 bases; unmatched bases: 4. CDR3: CASSIDRDNEQFF. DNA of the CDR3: TGTGCCAGCAGTATCGACAGGGACAATGAGCAGTTCTTC. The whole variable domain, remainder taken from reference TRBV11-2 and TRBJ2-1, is EAGVAQSPRYKIIEKRQSVAFWCNPISGHATLYWYQQILGQGPKLLIQFQNNGVVDDSQLPKDRFSAERLKGVDSTLKIQPAKLEDSAVYLCASSIDRDNEQFFGPGTRLTVL.

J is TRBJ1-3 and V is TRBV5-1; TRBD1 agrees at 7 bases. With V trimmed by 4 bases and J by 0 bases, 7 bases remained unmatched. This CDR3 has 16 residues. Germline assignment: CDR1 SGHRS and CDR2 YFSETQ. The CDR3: CASSLTGPNSGNTIYF. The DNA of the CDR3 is TGCGCCAGCAGCCTGACAGGGCCGAACTCTGGAAACACCATATATTTT.

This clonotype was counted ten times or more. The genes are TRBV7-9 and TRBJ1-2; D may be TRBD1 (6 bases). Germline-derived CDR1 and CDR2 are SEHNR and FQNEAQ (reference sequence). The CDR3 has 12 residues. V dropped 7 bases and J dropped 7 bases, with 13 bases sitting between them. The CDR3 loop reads CASNQGGLGYTF. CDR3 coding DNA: TGTGCCAGCAACCAAGGGGGGCTTGGCTACACCTTC. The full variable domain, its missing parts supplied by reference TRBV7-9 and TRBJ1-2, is DTGVSQNPRHKITKRGQNVTFRCDPISEHNRLYWYRQTLGQGPEFLTYFQNEAQLEKSRLLSDRFSAERPKGSFSTLEIQRTEQGDSAMYLCASNQGGLGYTFGSGTRLTVV.

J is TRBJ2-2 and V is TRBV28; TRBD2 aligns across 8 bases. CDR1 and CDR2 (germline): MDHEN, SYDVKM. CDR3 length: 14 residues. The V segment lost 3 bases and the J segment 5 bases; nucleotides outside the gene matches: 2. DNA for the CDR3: TGTGCCAGCAGTTTTTCTAGCGGGACCGGGGAGCTGTTTTTT. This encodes CASSFSSGTGELFF. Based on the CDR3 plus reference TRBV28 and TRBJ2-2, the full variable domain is DVKVTQSSRYLVKRTGEKVFLECVQDMDHENMFWYRQDPGLGLRLIYFSYDVKMKEKGDIPEGYSVSREKKERFSLILESASTNQTSMYLCASSFSSGTGELFFGEGSRLTVL.

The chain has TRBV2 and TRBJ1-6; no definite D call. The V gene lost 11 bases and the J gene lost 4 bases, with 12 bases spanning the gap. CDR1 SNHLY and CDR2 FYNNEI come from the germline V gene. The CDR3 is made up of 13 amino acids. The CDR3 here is CAVRAVYNSPLHF. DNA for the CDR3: TGTGCCGTGCGAGCGGTGTATAATTCACCCCTCCACTTT.

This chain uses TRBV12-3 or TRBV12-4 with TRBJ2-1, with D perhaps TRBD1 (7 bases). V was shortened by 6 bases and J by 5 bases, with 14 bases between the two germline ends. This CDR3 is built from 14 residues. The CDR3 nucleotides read TGTGCCAGCAGACCCGGGGGACAGAACAATGAGCAGTTCTTC. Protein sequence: CASRPGGQNNEQFF.

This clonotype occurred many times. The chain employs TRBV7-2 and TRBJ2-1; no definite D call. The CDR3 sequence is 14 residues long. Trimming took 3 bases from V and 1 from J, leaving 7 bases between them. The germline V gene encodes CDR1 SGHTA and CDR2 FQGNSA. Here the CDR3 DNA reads TGTGCCAGCAGCTTTCTGGGATCCTACAATGAGCAGTTCTTC. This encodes CASSFLGSYNEQFF.

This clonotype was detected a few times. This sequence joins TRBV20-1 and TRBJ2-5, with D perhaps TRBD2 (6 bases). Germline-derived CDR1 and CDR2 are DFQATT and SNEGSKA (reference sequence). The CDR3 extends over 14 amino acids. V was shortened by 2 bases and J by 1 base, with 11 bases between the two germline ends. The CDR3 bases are TGCAGTGCTAGAAACGGGAGAGGCCAAGAGACCCAGTACTTC. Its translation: CSARNGRGQETQYF.

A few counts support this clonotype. The CDR3 sequence: CSARVQNEQFF. The CDR3 DNA reads TGCAGTGCTAGGGTTCAGAATGAGCAGTTCTTC. The rearrangement uses TRBV20-1 and TRBJ2-1; D is uncertain. The length of the CDR3 is 11 residues. Germline lookup yields CDR1 DFQATT and CDR2 SNEGSKA (reference sequence). V was trimmed by 3 bases and J by 7 bases, leaving 7 bases between them.

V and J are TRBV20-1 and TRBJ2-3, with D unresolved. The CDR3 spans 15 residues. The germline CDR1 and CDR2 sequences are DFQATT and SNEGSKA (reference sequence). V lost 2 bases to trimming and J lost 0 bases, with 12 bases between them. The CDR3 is CSARIRARSTDTQYF. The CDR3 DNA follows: TGCAGTGCTAGAATCCGTGCGAGGAGCACAGATACGCAGTATTTT.